A selection of T cell receptor beta chains follows, all from one sample in a study of OX40 agonist ivuxolimab in advanced cancers. Sequencing was performed with immunoSEQ multiplex PCR; in TCRdb, only in-frame clones are kept and a portion is missing. The sample shows 71,000 or so clones, more than 70% of them seen only once. Sequencing used CD4+ or CD8+ T cells sorted from blood, obtained in a trial of the OX40 agonist ivuxolimab. All receptors come from an adult with an advanced solid tumor such as melanoma, head and neck, liver or kidney cancer. The CDR3 runs from the conserved cysteine through the conserved F or W. A D gene is named only where the DNA matches it firmly. Clone size is not always given. Where it is, it says once, few, many or a class for expanded clones.

J | size | D | V | CDR3 | DNA
TRBJ1-4 | - | - | TRBV28 | CASRVGNNEKLFF | TGTGCCAGCAGGGTGGGGAATAATGAAAAACTGTTTTTT
TRBJ1-1 | - | - | TRBV6-5 | CASRNDRNTEAFF | TGTGCCAGCAGAAACGACAGGAACACTGAAGCTTTCTTT
TRBJ1-1 | - | - | TRBV2 | CASSERNLVAFF | TGTGCCAGCAGTGAACGGAATCTGGTGGCTTTCTTT
TRBJ2-6 | few | - | TRBV10-3 | CAISGTRESGANVLTF | TGTGCCATCAGCGGTACCAGGGAATCTGGGGCCAACGTCCTGACTTTC
TRBJ2-5 | - | TRBD2 | TRBV4-3 | CASSPSGSQTQYF | TGCGCCAGCAGCCCTAGCGGGAGCCAGACCCAGTACTTC
TRBJ1-2 | - | - | TRBV6-5 | CASSPSDSDGYTF | TGTGCCAGCAGTCCGTCCGACAGCGATGGCTACACCTTC
TRBJ2-3 | - | - | TRBV2 | CASSSAPGLHGTDTQYF | TGTGCCAGCAGTTCAGCTCCGGGACTCCATGGCACAGATACGCAGTATTTT
TRBJ1-2 | few | - | TRBV2 | CASSGSQYGYTF | TGTGCCAGCAGCGGGTCTCAATATGGCTACACCTTC
TRBJ2-3 | - | TRBD2 | TRBV19 | CASSIQLAGATDTQYF | TGTGCCAGTAGTATCCAACTAGCGGGAGCCACAGATACGCAGTATTTT
TRBJ2-7 | once | - | TRBV28 | CASRRYYEQYF | TGTGCCAGCAGGAGGTACTACGAGCAGTACTTC
TRBJ1-5 | - | - | TRBV18 | CASSSGTPVDQPQHF | TGTGCCAGCTCATCCGGGACCCCTGTCGATCAGCCCCAGCATTTT
TRBJ2-1 | - | TRBD2 | TRBV28 | CASNPAPSGGGNEQFF | TGTGCCAGCAACCCGGCGCCTAGCGGGGGCGGCAATGAGCAGTTCTTC
TRBJ1-5 | - | - | TRBV10-3 | CAIRGGTGQPQHF | TGTGCCATCAGGGGGGGTACAGGGCAGCCCCAGCATTTT
TRBJ1-4 | - | - | TRBV4-1 | CASSQVGAGNEKLFF | TGCGCCAGCAGCCAAGTAGGGGCTGGTAATGAAAAACTGTTTTTT
TRBJ2-5 | few | - | TRBV5-1 | CASSFMETQYF | TGCGCCAGCAGCTTTATGGAGACCCAGTACTTC
TRBJ1-5 | - | - | TRBV5-6 | CASSLDRGNQPQHF | TGTGCCAGCAGCCTGGACAGAGGCAATCAGCCCCAGCATTTT
TRBJ2-3 | - | - | TRBV7-9 | CASSIMEPYTQYF | TGTGCCAGCAGCATCATGGAGCCTTATACGCAGTATTTT
TRBJ2-5 | once | - | TRBV19 | CASSSTPGRETQYF | TGTGCCAGTAGTTCGACCCCGGGCCGGGAGACCCAGTACTTC
TRBJ2-5 | - | - | TRBV29-1 | CSVVDSGQETQYF | TGCAGCGTTGTCGACAGTGGGCAAGAGACCCAGTACTTC
TRBJ2-2 | - | - | TRBV6-5 | CASSYSDHNTGELFF | TGTGCCAGCAGTTACTCGGATCACAACACCGGGGAGCTGTTTTTT
TRBJ2-3 | - | - | TRBV27 | CASSLLIPTHTDTQYF | TGTGCCAGCAGTTTATTAATCCCCACCCACACAGATACGCAGTATTTT
TRBJ2-5 | - | TRBD2 | TRBV19 | CASSIAPRTSGRAEETQYF | TGTGCCAGTAGTATAGCCCCGAGGACTAGCGGGAGGGCGGAGGAGACCCAGTACTTC
TRBJ1-5 | - | - | TRBV19 | CASTLTGSRGQPQHF | TGTGCCAGTACTCTGACGGGCTCACGGGGTCAGCCCCAGCATTTT
TRBJ1-5 | once | - | TRBV27 | CATGRLGQPQHF | TGTGCCACCGGGAGGCTCGGTCAGCCCCAGCATTTT
TRBJ1-2 | - | - | TRBV28 | CASSPPWGDYGYTF | TGTGCCAGCAGTCCCCCGTGGGGGGATTATGGCTACACCTTC
TRBJ1-1 | - | - | TRBV5-1 | CASSPLQGSGTEAFF | TGCGCCAGCAGCCCCCTCCAGGGTAGCGGCACTGAAGCTTTCTTT
TRBJ1-1 | - | TRBD1 | TRBV6-1 | CASMRQGGTEAFF | TGTGCCAGCATGAGGCAGGGGGGGACTGAAGCTTTCTTT
TRBJ2-7 | - | TRBD2 | TRBV4-2 | CASSLRTSGEDYEQYF | TGTGCCAGCAGCCTCAGGACTAGCGGAGAAGATTACGAGCAGTACTTC
TRBJ1-1 | - | - | TRBV5-5 | CASSRTGVGTEAFF | TGTGCCAGCAGTCGTACCGGGGTTGGCACTGAAGCTTTCTTT
TRBJ2-2 | few | - | TRBV6-6 | CASRTSNTGELFF | TGTGCCAGCAGGACAAGTAACACCGGGGAGCTGTTTTTT
TRBJ1-1 | - | TRBD1 | TRBV5-1 | CASSRSGQGAGGTEAFF | TGCGCCAGCAGCCGGTCGGGACAGGGGGCCGGGGGCACTGAAGCTTTCTTT
TRBJ1-1 | - | - | TRBV9 | CASSVDNGDNTEAFF | TGTGCCAGCAGCGTAGACAATGGCGATAACACTGAAGCTTTCTTT
TRBJ1-1 | once | - | TRBV7-2 | CASSAPRYTPDRVNTEAFF | TGTGCCAGCAGCGCACCGCGATATACACCCGACAGAGTGAACACTGAAGCTTTCTTT
TRBJ2-7 | - | - | TRBV27 | CASSLAAQREQYF | TGTGCCAGCAGTTTAGCGGCCCAGAGAGAGCAGTACTTC
TRBJ2-1 | few | - | TRBV18 | CASSRISAPYNEQFF | TGTGCCAGCTCACGCATTAGTGCCCCCTACAATGAGCAGTTCTTC
TRBJ2-1 | - | - | TRBV5-4 | CASSLDVYEQFF | TGTGCCAGCAGCTTGGACGTCTATGAGCAGTTCTTC
TRBJ1-1 | - | TRBD1 | TRBV2 | CASSVNSGGENTEAFF | TGTGCCAGCAGTGTTAACTCAGGGGGCGAGAACACTGAAGCTTTCTTT
TRBJ1-2 | - | - | TRBV6-1 | CASSEVFQGNYGYTF | TGTGCCAGCAGTGAAGTATTCCAGGGGAACTATGGCTACACCTTC